This T cell receptor beta chain was sequenced for a study of blood T cell repertoires in COVID-19. Some clones are missing from TCRdb's copy, which holds only in-frame ones; the method was immunoSEQ multiplex PCR. The sample includes 88,000 or so clones, around 88% of them seen just once. The germline V gene encodes CDR1 SGDLS and CDR2 YYNGEE. The ends were cut back, 0 bases at V and 2 bases at J, with 8 bases in the middle. The CDR3 loop spans 15 amino acids. What was sequenced was PBMCs or T cells enriched from blood (not recorded which). This chain uses TRBV9 with TRBJ2-2; D remains ambiguous. The TCR was taken from a woman in her fifties or sixties with acute COVID-19. This chain's CDR3 is CASSVAGGNTGELFF. Written as DNA, the CDR3 is TGTGCCAGCAGCGTAGCCGGCGGTAACACCGGGGAGCTGTTTTTT.